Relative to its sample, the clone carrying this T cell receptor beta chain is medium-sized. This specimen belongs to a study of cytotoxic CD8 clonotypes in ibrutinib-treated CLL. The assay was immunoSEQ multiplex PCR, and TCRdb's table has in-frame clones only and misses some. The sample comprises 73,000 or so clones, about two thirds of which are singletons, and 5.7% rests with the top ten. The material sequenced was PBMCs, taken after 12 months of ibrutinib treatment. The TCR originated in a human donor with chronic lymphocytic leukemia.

In DNA, the CDR3 is TGTGCCAGCAGTGTTACGGGACCGAGCTACGAGCAGTACTTC. Translating gives CASSVTGPSYEQYF. The J gene is TRBJ2-7, the V gene TRBV6-1, with D perhaps given as TRBD1 or TRBD2 (5 bases each). V was clipped by 4 bases and J by 3 bases, with 13 bases between them. The CDR3 spans 14 residues. CDR1 is MNHNS and CDR2 is SASEGT in the germline V gene.